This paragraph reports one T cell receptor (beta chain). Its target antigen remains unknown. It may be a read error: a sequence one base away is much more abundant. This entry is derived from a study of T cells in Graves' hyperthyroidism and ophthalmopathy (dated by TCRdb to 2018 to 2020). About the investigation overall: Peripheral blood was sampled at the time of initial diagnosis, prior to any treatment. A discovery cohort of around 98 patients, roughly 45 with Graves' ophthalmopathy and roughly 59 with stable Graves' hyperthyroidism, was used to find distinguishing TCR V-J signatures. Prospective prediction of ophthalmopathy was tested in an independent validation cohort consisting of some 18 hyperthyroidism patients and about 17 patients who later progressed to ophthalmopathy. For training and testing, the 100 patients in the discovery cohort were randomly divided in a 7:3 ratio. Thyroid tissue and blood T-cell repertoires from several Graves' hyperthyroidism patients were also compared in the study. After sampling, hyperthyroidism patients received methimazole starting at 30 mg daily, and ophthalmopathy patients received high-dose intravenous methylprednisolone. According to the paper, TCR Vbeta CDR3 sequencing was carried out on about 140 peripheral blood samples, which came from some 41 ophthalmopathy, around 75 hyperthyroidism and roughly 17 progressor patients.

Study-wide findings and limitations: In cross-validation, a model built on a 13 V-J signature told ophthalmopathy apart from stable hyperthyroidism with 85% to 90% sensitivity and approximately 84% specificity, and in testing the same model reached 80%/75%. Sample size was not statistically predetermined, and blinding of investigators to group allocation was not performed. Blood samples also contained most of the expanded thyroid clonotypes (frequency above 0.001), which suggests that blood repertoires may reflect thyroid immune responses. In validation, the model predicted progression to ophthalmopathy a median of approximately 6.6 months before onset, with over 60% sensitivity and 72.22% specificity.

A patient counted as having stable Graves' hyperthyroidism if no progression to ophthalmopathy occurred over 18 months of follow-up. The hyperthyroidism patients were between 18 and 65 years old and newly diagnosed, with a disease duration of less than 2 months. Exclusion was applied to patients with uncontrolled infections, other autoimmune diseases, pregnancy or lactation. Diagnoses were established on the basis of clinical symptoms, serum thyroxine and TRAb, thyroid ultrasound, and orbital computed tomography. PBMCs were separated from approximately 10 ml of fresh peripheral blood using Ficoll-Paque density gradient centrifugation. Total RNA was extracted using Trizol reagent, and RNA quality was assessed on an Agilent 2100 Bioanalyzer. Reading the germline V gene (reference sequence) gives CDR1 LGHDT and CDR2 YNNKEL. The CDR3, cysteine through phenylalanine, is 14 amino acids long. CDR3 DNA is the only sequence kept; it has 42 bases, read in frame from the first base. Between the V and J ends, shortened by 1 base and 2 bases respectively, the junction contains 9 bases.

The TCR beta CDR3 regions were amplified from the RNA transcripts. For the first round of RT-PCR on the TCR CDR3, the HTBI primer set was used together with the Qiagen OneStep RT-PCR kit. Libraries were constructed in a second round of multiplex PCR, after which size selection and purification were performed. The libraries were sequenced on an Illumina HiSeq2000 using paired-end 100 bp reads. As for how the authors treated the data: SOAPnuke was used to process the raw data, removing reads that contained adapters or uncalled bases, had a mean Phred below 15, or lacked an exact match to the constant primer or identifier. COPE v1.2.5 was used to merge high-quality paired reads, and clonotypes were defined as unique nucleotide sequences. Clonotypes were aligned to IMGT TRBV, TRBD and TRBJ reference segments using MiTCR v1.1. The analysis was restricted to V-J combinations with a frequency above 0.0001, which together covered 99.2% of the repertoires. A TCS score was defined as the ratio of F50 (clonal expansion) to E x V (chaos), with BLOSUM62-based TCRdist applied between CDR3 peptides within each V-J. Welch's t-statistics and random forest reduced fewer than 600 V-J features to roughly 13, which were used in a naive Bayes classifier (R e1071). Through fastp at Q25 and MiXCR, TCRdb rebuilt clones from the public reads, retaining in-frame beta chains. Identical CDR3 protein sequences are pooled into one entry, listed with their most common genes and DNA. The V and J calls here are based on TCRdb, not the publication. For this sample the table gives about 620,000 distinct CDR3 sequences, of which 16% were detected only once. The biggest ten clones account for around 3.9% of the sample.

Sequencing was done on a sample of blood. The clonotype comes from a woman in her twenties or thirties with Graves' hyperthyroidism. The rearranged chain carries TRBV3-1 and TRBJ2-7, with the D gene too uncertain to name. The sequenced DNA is TGTGCCAGCAGCCAAGGTACGAGGCCCTACGAGCAGTACTTC. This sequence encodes CASSQGTRPYEQYF.